Described below is a single T cell receptor beta chain sequence and its context. It has no known antigen specificity. The sample holds no much larger clone one base away, and base qualities are not on file. This sample was included in a study of tumor and adjacent non-tumor tissue in lung cancer (dated by TCRdb to about 2018). Regarding the complete study: The cohort included roughly 11 adenocarcinoma, 2 squamous cell carcinoma and 1 small cell lung cancer patients. Ages among the roughly 15 patients ranged from about 31 to 76 years, there were some 10 men and 5 women, and disease was at TNM stage I to III. Sequencing generated a total of roughly 130 million productive TCRbeta reads, averaging roughly 4.4 million reads per sample. The study compared bulk TCRbeta repertoires between lung tumor tissue and matched distant non-tumor lung tissue from over 12 lung cancer patients. More than 25 paired specimens, one tumor and one normal lung sample per patient, were profiled by TCRbeta CDR3 sequencing.

The CDR3 sequence holds 15 residues, the cysteine and phenylalanine included. Just CDR3 DNA is preserved here, 45 bases in frame from base 1. Germline trimming: 0 bases from V, 7 bases from J; junction bases outside gene matches: 7. In the germline V gene, CDR1 corresponds to LGHNA and CDR2 to YNFKEQ. RNA was isolated from bulk unsorted tissue, and RNA quality was assessed with a NanoDrop ND-1000 and an Agilent 2100. The donors were newly diagnosed lung cancer patients admitted for thoracic surgery in China from August to November 2014 who had not received prior chemotherapy. Anyone who had undergone radiotherapy or chemotherapy before, or who had another cancer at the same time, was left out of the study. Surgical tissue pieces of about 1-2.3 cm3 were preserved in RNAlater solution and were kept at -80 degrees C until use. Points the paper makes about the study in general: Because peripheral blood was not sequenced, the blood TCRbeta repertoires of the lung cancer patients in the study went unexamined. The top 100 clones made up a significantly larger cumulative share of the repertoire in normal lung than in tumor tissue. Younger patients had significantly higher TCR diversity, and higher tumor TCR diversity was associated with shorter overall and disease-free survival. With only approximately 16 patients in the cohort, the authors noted that larger samples and more detailed clinical data are needed. Neither the sequencing platform nor unique molecular identifiers are named or mentioned anywhere in the methods. Tumor tissue showed significantly higher TCR diversity (inverse Simpson) than normal lung tissue, at roughly 390 vs 170 (P = 0.0075, Mann-Whitney U test).

The library was made by multiplex PCR. This sample was sequenced with an Illumina HiSeq 2500. TCRbeta libraries were constructed through three rounds of nested PCR with primers (Table S4) according to protocols modified from ARM-PCR. PCR products of 200-500 bp were gel-excised and purified with the QIAquick gel extraction kit before sequencing. The source study handled its data this way. Trimmomatic was used to clean the reads, FLASH was used to merge the reads into complete CDR3 sequences, and MiTCR was used to assign the reads to V(D)J germline segments. VDJtools was used to compute clonal diversity as the inverse Simpson's index. A read counted as productive if the sequence was in-frame and lacked a premature stop codon. The public reads were quality trimmed at Q25 with fastp and then assembled into clones with MiXCR by TCRdb, keeping productive beta chains. Rows are unified per CDR3 protein, each entry keeping the most common DNA and genes. The V and J calls, along with clone size, are taken from TCRdb and not from the paper's own processing. This sample is represented by about 140,000 distinct CDR3 sequences; about 71% of them were singletons. Roughly 20% of the sample goes to the ten largest clones.

The chain is made from TRBV4-2 and TRBJ1-1, with 8 bases aligning to TRBD1. This TCR derives from a man in his 60s with small cell lung cancer. Input material: lung tumor tissue. Here is the DNA: TGTGCCAGCAGCCAAGACGGACAGGGTTACATTGAAGCTTTCTTT. Its protein is CASSQDGQGYIEAFF.